The 6 T cell receptor beta chains below were found in one sample sequenced in a study of T cell responses to AZD1222 COVID-19 vaccine. Libraries were prepared by immunoSEQ multiplex PCR; TCRdb keeps only in-frame clonotypes and omits some of them. The data contain under 200,000 clones, around 87% of them singletons. The sequences come from peripheral blood, collected 28 days after the second AZD1222 dose. Source of these receptors: an adult who received the AZD1222 COVID-19 vaccine.

The rearrangement links TRBV30 to TRBJ1-6; unclear D gene. From germline, CDR1 is GTSNPN and CDR2 SVGIG (reference sequence). This CDR3 has 13 amino acids. V dropped 3 bases and J dropped 8 bases, with 11 bases sitting between them. CDR3 sequence reads: CAWRGSGDSPLHF. The CDR3 DNA is TGTGCCTGGAGAGGGTCGGGTGATTCACCCCTCCACTTT.

Written as DNA, the CDR3 is TGCAGCGACTCGGGTCAGGGCTACACCTTC. Translation gives CSDSGQGYTF. The rearrangement joins TRBV29-1 to TRBJ1-2, with no clear D. This CDR3 comprises 10 residues. Germline V gene lookup returns CDR1 SQVTM and CDR2 ANQGSEA. V lost 7 bases and J 8 bases, leaving 11 bases between the germline ends.

This chain links TRBV7-3 with TRBJ2-3, with TRBD2 as a possible D gene (5 bases). This CDR3 region has 15 residues. V was trimmed by 2 bases and J by 2 bases, leaving 11 bases between them. Germline values: CDR1 SGHTA, CDR2 FQGTGA. Here the CDR3 reads CASSLGSGLTDTQYF. CDR3 coding DNA: TGTGCCAGCAGCTTAGGGAGCGGTCTCACAGATACGCAGTATTTT.

The chain has TRBV7-9 and TRBJ2-1; D may be TRBD2 (6 bases). The V end was cut by 5 bases, the J end by 0 bases, with 8 bases between. The CDR3 length is 14 residues. Germline-derived CDR1 and CDR2 are SEHNR and FQNEAQ (reference sequence). CDR3 loop: CASSRGSSYNEQFF. The CDR3 coding sequence is TGTGCCAGCAGCCGGGGGAGCTCCTACAATGAGCAGTTCTTC.

The rearrangement links TRBV5-1 to TRBJ2-7, with TRBD1 as a possible D gene (5 bases). Trimming removed 4 bases at V and 6 bases at J, with 20 bases between. Germline-derived CDR1 and CDR2 are SGHRS and YFSETQ. The CDR3 has 15 residues. This CDR3 is CASSPFGVQGTEQYF. The CDR3 DNA reads TGCGCCAGCAGCCCATTTGGGGTCCAGGGAACCGAGCAGTACTTC. Filled out from reference TRBV5-1 and TRBJ2-7, the complete variable domain reads KAGVTQTPRYLIKTRGQQVTLSCSPISGHRSVSWYQQTPGQGLQFLFEYFSETQRNKGNFPGRFSGRQFSNSRSEMNVSTLELGDSALYLCASSPFGVQGTEQYFGPGTRLTVT.

CDR3 loop: CATSRSRQEQYF. The CDR3 nucleotides are TGTGCCACCAGCAGGTCCCGACAGGAGCAGTACTTC. The chain employs TRBV15 and TRBJ2-7; D is perhaps TRBD1 (5 bases). The CDR3 is made up of 12 amino acids. CDR1 is LNHNV and CDR2 is YYDKDF in the germline V gene (reference sequence). Trimming pared 3 bases from V and 7 bases from J, leaving 10 bases between.